This TCR beta chain stems from a study of early T cells in non-severe SARS-CoV-2 infection. About the study: With bulk RNA from unsorted whole blood as input, sequencing yielded unpaired chains.

TCRdb fed the 5' RACE reads into MiXCR, producing one record per CDR3 protein. Counted here are roughly 51,000 distinct CDR3 sequences, approximately 6% occurring once; the ten biggest clones make up approximately 4.1%. The germline V gene encodes CDR1 MGHDK and CDR2 SYGVNS. Trimming removed 7 bases from V and 0 bases from J, with 12 bases in between. There are 14 residues in the CDR3. Sequencing was carried out using whole blood. The clonotype comes from an adult who was a healthcare worker with PCR-confirmed SARS-CoV-2 infection or an uninfected control (not recorded which). The chain combines TRBV25-1 with TRBJ2-5; D might be TRBD1 (5 bases). In nucleotides, the CDR3 is TGTGCCAGCACCTTAGACAGCAACCAAGAGACCCAGTACTTC. Translating gives CASTLDSNQETQYF.